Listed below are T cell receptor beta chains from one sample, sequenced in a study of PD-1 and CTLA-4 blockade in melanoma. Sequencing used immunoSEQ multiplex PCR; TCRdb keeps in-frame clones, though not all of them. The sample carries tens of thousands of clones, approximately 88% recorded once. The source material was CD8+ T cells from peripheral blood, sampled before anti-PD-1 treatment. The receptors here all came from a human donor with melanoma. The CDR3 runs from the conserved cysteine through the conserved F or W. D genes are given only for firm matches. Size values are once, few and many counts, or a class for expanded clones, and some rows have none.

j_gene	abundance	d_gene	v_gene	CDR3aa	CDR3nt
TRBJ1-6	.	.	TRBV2	CASSEEEDSYNSPLHF	TGTGCCAGCAGTGAAGAGGAGGACTCCTATAATTCACCCCTCCACTTT
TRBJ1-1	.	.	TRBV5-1	CASRTANTEAFF	TGCGCCAGCAGGACAGCGAACACTGAAGCTTTCTTT
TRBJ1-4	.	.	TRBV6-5	CASSYSWPTNEKLFF	TGTGCCAGCAGTTACTCATGGCCAACTAATGAAAAACTGTTTTTT
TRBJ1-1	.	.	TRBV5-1	CASSLGFGNTEAFF	TGCGCCAGCAGCTTGGGTTTCGGGAACACTGAAGCTTTCTTT
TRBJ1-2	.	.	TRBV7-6	CASSSQTGTAEDRYGYTF	TGTGCCAGCAGCTCTCAAACCGGGACGGCCGAGGACAGATATGGCTACACCTTC
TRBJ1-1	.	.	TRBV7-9	CASSDPMNTEAFF	TGTGCCAGCAGCGATCCGATGAACACTGAAGCTTTCTTT
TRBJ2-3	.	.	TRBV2	CASRPEDRVSTDTQYF	TGTGCCAGCAGGCCAGAGGACAGAGTTAGCACAGATACGCAGTATTTT
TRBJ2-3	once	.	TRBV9	CASSAWDISTDTQYF	TGTGCCAGCAGCGCGTGGGACATAAGCACAGATACGCAGTATTTT
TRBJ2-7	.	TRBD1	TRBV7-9	CASSPSRGTGPNYEQYF	TGTGCCAGCAGCCCTAGTAGGGGGACAGGACCCAACTACGAGCAGTACTTC
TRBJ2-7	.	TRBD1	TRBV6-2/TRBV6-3	CASSYSSSLEDPGQGYEQYF	TGTGCCAGCAGTTACTCTTCATCACTGGAGGACCCGGGACAGGGCTACGAGCAGTACTTC
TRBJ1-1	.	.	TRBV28	CASSWLNTEAFF	TGTGCCAGCAGTTGGCTGAACACTGAAGCTTTCTTT
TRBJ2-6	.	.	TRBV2	CASSEWTAGYSGANVLTF	TGTGCCAGCAGTGAGTGGACGGCAGGCTACTCTGGGGCCAACGTCCTGACTTTC
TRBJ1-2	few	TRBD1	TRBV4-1	CASSLGQDYGYTF	TGCGCCAGCAGCCTCGGACAGGACTATGGCTACACCTTC
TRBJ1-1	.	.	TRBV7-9	CASSLSYPVQNTEAFF	TGTGCCAGCAGCTTATCGTACCCGGTGCAGAACACTGAAGCTTTCTTT
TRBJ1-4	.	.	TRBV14	CASSPGTDRNEKLFF	TGTGCCAGCAGCCCTGGGACGGATCGGAATGAAAAACTGTTTTTT
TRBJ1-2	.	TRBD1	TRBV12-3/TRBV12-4	CASSLVQGDGYTF	TGTGCCAGCAGTTTGGTCCAGGGGGATGGCTACACCTTC
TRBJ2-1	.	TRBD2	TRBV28	CASSPIPASGGLQAEQFF	TGTGCCAGCAGTCCTATTCCCGCTAGCGGGGGCCTCCAGGCTGAGCAGTTCTTC
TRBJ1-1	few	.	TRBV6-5	CASTWGSTEAFF	TGTGCCAGCACTTGGGGGAGTACTGAAGCTTTCTTT
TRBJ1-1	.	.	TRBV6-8	CASWGGVNTEAFF	TGTGCCAGTTGGGGGGGGGTAAACACTGAAGCTTTCTTT
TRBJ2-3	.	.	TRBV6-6	CASMGGDRLTDTQYF	TGTGCCAGTATGGGGGGGGACAGGCTCACAGATACGCAGTATTTT
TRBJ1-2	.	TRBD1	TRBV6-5	CASSYLGQGVGGYTF	TGTGCCAGCAGTTACCTGGGGCAGGGGGTGGGCGGCTACACCTTC
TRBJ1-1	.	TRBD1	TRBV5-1	CASRGVTGGTAGIEAFF	TGCGCCAGCAGAGGGGTAACAGGGGGTACCGCGGGGATTGAAGCTTTCTTT